These 22 T cell receptor beta chains share one sample of origin, sequenced in a study of cytomegalovirus exposure and HLA in healthy donors. Researchers ran the PCR with 60 Vbeta and 13 Jbeta primers. The table came from immunoSEQ multiplex PCR; TCRdb's copy has only in-frame clones and leaves some out. In the table there are more than 100,000 clones, roughly 85% of which are singletons. Sequencing input: PBMCs. The receptors derive from a man aged 35 to 55 in good health and CMV-seronegative.

This clone was seen once. This chain connects TRBV19 to TRBJ2-7; the D gene is possibly TRBD1 (6 bases). The V gene's germline CDR1 is LNHDA and CDR2 SQIVND (reference sequence). V lost 5 bases, J lost 2 bases, and 19 bases lay in between. This CDR3 contains 16 residues. The CDR3 coding sequence is TGTGCCAGTAGTGACTACCTGACAGGCGGTACCTACGAGCAGTACTTC. As protein: CASSDYLTGGTYEQYF.

The chain joins TRBV11-3 to TRBJ2-5; 10 bases match TRBD1. CDR1 SGHNT and CDR2 YENEEA come from the germline V gene. This CDR3 is built from 15 residues. V dropped 5 bases and J dropped 1; count of bases not matched to a gene: 4. CDR3 in amino acids: CASSQRTGGQETQYF. CDR3 DNA: TGTGCCAGCAGCCAACGGACAGGGGGCCAAGAGACCCAGTACTTC.

The chain is built from TRBV11-2 and TRBJ2-1, with a possible D match to TRBD2 (5 bases). The ends were cut back, 5 bases at V and 0 bases at J, with 14 bases in the middle. CDR1 and CDR2 (germline): SGHAT, FQNNGV. This CDR3 is built from 16 residues. CDR3 sequence (DNA): TGTGCCAGCAGCCCGACTACACAGAGCTCCTACAATGAGCAGTTCTTC. Translation: CASSPTTQSSYNEQFF.

The V call is TRBV19, the J call TRBJ2-2, with D unclear. From germline, CDR1 is LNHDA and CDR2 SQIVND (reference sequence). The V end was cut by 2 bases, the J end by 3 bases, with 10 bases between. The CDR3 runs 15 residues. The CDR3 protein is CASSISYSYTGELFF. CDR3 sequence (DNA): TGTGCCAGTAGTATAAGTTACAGTTACACCGGGGAGCTGTTTTTT.

The chain links TRBV19 to TRBJ2-7, with 9 bases fitting TRBD2. CDR1 is LNHDA, CDR2 SQIVND, per germline (reference sequence). Germline trimming cut 1 base from V and 6 bases from J; bases unmatched to any gene: 7. The CDR3 covers 15 residues. The DNA of the CDR3 is TGTGCCAGTAGTATAGGTCCTAGCGGGATTACCGAGCAGTACTTC. Protein product: CASSIGPSGITEQYF. Combining the CDR3 with reference TRBV19 and TRBJ2-7 gives the whole variable domain DGGITQSPKYLFRKEGQNVTLSCEQNLNHDAMYWYRQDPGQGLRLIYYSQIVNDFQKGDIAEGYSVSREKKESFPLTVTSAQKNPTAFYLCASSIGPSGITEQYFGPGTRLTVT.

The chain employs TRBV12-5 and TRBJ1-4; 7 bases match TRBD1. V shed 5 bases, J shed 8 bases, and the junction held 8 bases outside the gene matches. CDR1 and CDR2 from the germline V gene are LGHNT and FRNRAP. The CDR3 totals 14 residues. The CDR3 DNA sequence: TGTGCTAGTGGTCAGGGGGGAGGATACGAAAAACTGTTTTTT. Translating it yields CASGQGGGYEKLFF.

In this sample, this clone turned up once. CDR3 sequence (DNA): TGTGCCATAGGGACAGGGGTAGATACGCAGTATTTT. Its protein product is CAIGTGVDTQYF. The V gene is TRBV10-3, the J gene TRBJ2-3; 10 nucleotides agree with TRBD1. The V gene's germline CDR1 is ENHRY and CDR2 SYGVKD. V lost 9 bases and J lost 5; bases outside the gene matches: 2. The CDR3 sequence is 12 residues long.

CDR3 region: CAISEEQGRLNQPQHF. In nucleotides, the CDR3 is TGTGCCATCAGTGAGGAACAGGGTAGGTTAAATCAGCCCCAGCATTTT. The chain joins TRBV10-3 to TRBJ1-5; D possibly corresponds to TRBD1 (6 bases). V lost 2 bases and J 4 bases, leaving 15 bases between the germline ends. The CDR3 has 16 residues. Germline CDR1 and CDR2: ENHRY and SYGVKD.

This clone showed up just a few times. The chain carries TRBV11-1 and TRBJ2-5; maybe TRBD2 (5 bases). Trimming removed 4 bases from V and 2 bases from J, with 14 bases in between. Germline CDR1 and CDR2: SGHAT and FQDESV (reference sequence). The CDR3 runs to 15 residues. This CDR3 is CASSSVGARQETQYF. For the CDR3, the DNA is TGTGCCAGCAGCTCCGTGGGAGCGAGACAAGAGACCCAGTACTTC.

CDR3 DNA: TGCGCCAGCAGCTTGGCCAGGGGCCGAACCCCCAGAGGCAATGAGCAGTTCTTC. This gives the protein CASSLARGRTPRGNEQFF. The chain employs TRBV5-1 and TRBJ2-1; the D gene is possibly TRBD1 (6 bases). V was shortened by 0 bases and J by 6 bases, with 22 bases between the two germline ends. Germline V gives CDR1 SGHRS, CDR2 YFSETQ. The CDR3 length is 18 residues.

V gene TRBV23-1 combines with J gene TRBJ2-3; 15 nucleotides match TRBD2. TRBV23-1 is designated an ORF whose function remains uncertain. The CDR3 covers 22 residues. V gave up 3 bases and J gave up 1 base; unmatched junction bases: 17. The CDR3 region has the DNA TGCGCCAGCAGTCAGGATACCGGGACTAGCGGGGGGCCCTCGCAGGGCACAGATACGCAGTATTTT. It is translated as CASSQDTGTSGGPSQGTDTQYF.

V and J are TRBV28 and TRBJ1-2; no clear D. Trimming cost V 5 bases and J 4 bases, with 11 bases left between them. The germline gives CDR1 MDHEN, CDR2 SYDVKM. The CDR3 totals 13 residues. CDR3 sequence: CASSPPGGYGYTF. The CDR3 DNA is TGTGCCAGCAGTCCCCCCGGTGGCTATGGCTACACCTTC.

The CDR3, as DNA: TGCAGCATAAAACAGGGTGGGGACACTGAAGCTTTCTTT. Protein sequence: CSIKQGGDTEAFF. This chain connects TRBV29-1 to TRBJ1-1; D might be TRBD1 (6 bases). This CDR3 region has 13 residues. From germline, CDR1 is SQVTM and CDR2 ANQGSEA. V gave up 8 bases and J gave up 3 bases, with 16 bases separating them.

J is TRBJ2-5 and V is TRBV5-1, with 9 bases matching TRBD1. The J call is uncertain, as TRBJ2-7 better fits the DNA end. CDR3 length: 14 amino acids. Germline assignment: CDR1 SGHRS and CDR2 YFSETQ. Written as DNA, the CDR3 is TGCGCCAGCAGCCAAGGGACAGGGAACTACGAGCAGTACTTC. Residues: CASSQGTGNYEQYF.

This chain joins TRBV2 and TRBJ2-7; maybe TRBD1 (6 bases). Between the trimmed V and J ends, which lost 3 bases and 5 bases, there was a span of 14 bases. In germline, CDR1 is SNHLY, CDR2 FYNNEI. The CDR3 is made up of 14 amino acids. The CDR3 protein is CASSDLDQGHEQYF. CDR3 DNA: TGTGCCAGCAGTGATTTGGATCAGGGGCACGAGCAGTACTTC.

The chain is built from TRBV30 and TRBJ1-5; D not resolved. The germline V gene encodes CDR1 GTSNPN and CDR2 SVGIG (reference sequence). The CDR3 spans 13 residues. The V and J ends lost 3 bases and 0 bases respectively, with 6 bases between them. Here the CDR3 reads CAWRGVSNQPQHF. The CDR3 coding sequence is TGTGCCTGGAGGGGAGTTAGCAATCAGCCCCAGCATTTT.

The rearrangement joins TRBV5-4 to TRBJ2-5, with no clear D. From germline, CDR1 is SGHNT and CDR2 YYREEE (reference sequence). CDR3 length equals 15 residues. Trimming left V 3 bases short and J 1 base short, with 13 bases between. The CDR3 loop reads CASSSNRRSQETQYF. For the CDR3, the DNA is TGTGCCAGCAGCTCTAACAGAAGGTCCCAAGAGACCCAGTACTTC.

The CDR3 region is CASSSLVAGAIENTEAFF. The CDR3 DNA follows: TGTGCCAGCAGTTCCTTAGTAGCAGGGGCGATAGAGAACACTGAAGCTTTCTTT. The gene calls are TRBV28 and TRBJ1-1, with D possibly matching TRBD1 (6 bases). With 4 bases removed from V and 1 base from J, the gap between germline ends came to 22 bases. CDR3 length: 18 amino acids. The germline V gene has CDR1 MDHEN and CDR2 SYDVKM. Full variable domain (remainder filled in from reference TRBV28 and TRBJ1-1): DVKVTQSSRYLVKRTGEKVFLECVQDMDHENMFWYRQDPGLGLRLIYFSYDVKMKEKGDIPEGYSVSREKKERFSLILESASTNQTSMYLCASSSLVAGAIENTEAFFGQGTRLTVV.

This rearrangement joins TRBV6-5 to TRBJ2-7; D may be TRBD1 (5 bases). V gave up 2 bases and J gave up 3 bases, with 8 bases separating them. CDR1 is MNHEY and CDR2 is SVGAGI in the germline V gene. CDR3 length equals 13 residues. CDR3 in DNA: TGTGCCAGCAGTTACGACAGTGACTACGAGCAGTACTTC. It translates to CASSYDSDYEQYF.

This clone showed up just a few times. The chain employs TRBV6-6 and TRBJ1-5; D is unresolved. Trimming removed 5 bases from V and 5 bases from J, with 13 bases in between. The CDR3 loop spans 14 amino acids. Germline V gives CDR1 MNHNY, CDR2 SVGAGI (reference sequence). The DNA of the CDR3 is TGTGCCAGCAGTGGCGGCCTGTCGGATCAGCCCCAGCATTTT. This translates into CASSGGLSDQPQHF.

V is TRBV27 and J is TRBJ2-7; tentative D call: TRBD1 (5 bases). The CDR3 runs to 15 residues. The V end lost 5 bases, the J end lost 5 bases, and 19 bases lay between the germline ends. Germline V gene lookup returns CDR1 MNHEY and CDR2 SMNVEV (reference sequence). The CDR3 sequence: CASSRSQGITNEQYF. The CDR3 coding sequence is TGTGCCAGCAGTCGGTCGCAGGGTATTACCAACGAGCAGTACTTC.

Only one count was recorded for this clone. The chain recombines TRBV7-8 with TRBJ1-5; the D is unclear. This CDR3 region has 13 residues. Germline V CDR1 and CDR2: SGHVS, FQNEAQ. Trimming cost V 2 bases and J 4 bases, with 6 bases left between them. In DNA form, the CDR3 reads TGTGCCAGCAGCTTAATAGAAAATCAGCCCCAGCATTTT. Its protein product is CASSLIENQPQHF.